Sequencing of this TCR delta chain was carried out in a study of gamma-delta T cells after stem cell transplantation. With 2 bases removed from V and 0 bases from J, the gap between germline ends came to 16 bases. The CDR3 length is 17 residues. From germline, CDR1 is TSWWSYY and CDR2 QGS. TCRdb reran clone calling via CATT on the RT-PCR reads. Here the sample spans about 11,000 delta-chain clones, 30% to 40% being singletons. This rearrangement joins TRDV1 to TRDJ1; D is perhaps TRDD3 (5 bases). This TCR came from a human donor. It is not recorded whose cells these are; they may come from a transplant donor. Sequencing was done on a sample of gamma-delta T cells. In DNA, the CDR3 is TGTGCTCTTGGGGAATTATGGTGGGGACCGTACACCGATAAACTCATCTTT. Its translation is CALGELWWGPYTDKLIF.